This TCR beta chain was obtained from a study of identical twins. TCRdb re-called the 5' RACE reads with MiXCR, one entry per CDR3 protein. This table has 550,000 to 700,000 distinct CDR3 sequences, 21% appearing once. This clonotype has just a few counts. Germline V gives CDR1 SGHRS, CDR2 YFSETQ. The CDR3 spans 12 residues. The V and J ends lost 3 bases and 5 bases respectively, with 8 bases between them. The same specimen was also included in a second study, on T cells expressing NK-cell markers.

V usage is TRBV5-1 and J usage is TRBJ1-2; D remains unclear. The sample consisted of PBMCs. The sequence derives from a woman under 30 in good health. The CDR3 reads CASSSRLYGYTF. The CDR3 nucleotides are TGCGCCAGCAGCTCCCGGTTGTATGGCTACACCTTC. The entire variable domain, with the rest obtained from reference TRBV5-1 and TRBJ1-2, is as follows: KAGVTQTPRYLIKTRGQQVTLSCSPISGHRSVSWYQQTPGQGLQFLFEYFSETQRNKGNFPGRFSGRQFSNSRSEMNVSTLELGDSALYLCASSSRLYGYTFGSGTRLTVV.